This T cell receptor (beta chain) stems from a study of glioma-infiltrating T cells. This CDR3 contains 13 residues. Per the germline V gene, CDR1 is MNHEY and CDR2 is SVGAGI. Trimming took off 2 bases at V and 2 bases at J, with 6 bases between the two ends. Amplification of TCR alpha and beta CDR3 regions from RNA used iRepertoire nested multiplex PCR. TCRdb fed the multiplex PCR reads into MiXCR, producing one record per CDR3 protein. The sample has approximately 100,000 distinct CDR3 sequences; under 30% are singletons. This clonotype was counted many times. This sequence joins TRBV6-5 and TRBJ1-1; D not certain. The TCR comes from a human donor with low-grade glioma or glioblastoma, undergoing nonglioma brain surgery, or in good health (not recorded which). The sample comprised glioma tissue, nonneoplastic brain tissue, or PBMCs (not recorded which). Here the CDR3 DNA reads TGTGCCAGCAGTTACACCAGTAACACTGAAGCTTTCTTT. Its translation is CASSYTSNTEAFF.